This T cell receptor beta chain was captured in a study of cytomegalovirus exposure and HLA in healthy donors (dated by TCRdb to about 2017). Notes on the research overall: In an earlier analysis of 587 of the donors, roughly 300 Gb of sequence data and about 110 million unique TCR beta sequences from roughly 200 million T cells were reported. Rather than using new phenotypic data, the later analysis identified candidate immune exposures from TCR beta sequences and from how often those sequences occurred across donors. The study was designed to test whether signatures of past pathogen exposure could be identified by cataloging public T cell receptors. In a later genetic analysis, genome-wide SNP genotypes for about 65% of the roughly 700 donors were used, and that subset was treated as a discovery cohort. To study patterns of TCR occurrence, a later analysis re-analyzed previously published TCR beta repertoires from 500 to 850 donors and added high-resolution HLA genotyping. To decide whether each TCR beta V gene segment behaved as functional or pseudogenic, an earlier analysis of some 540 of the donors relied on high-throughput TCR beta sequencing. Typing coverage differed by locus: A, B, C, DRB1 and DQB1 were typed in about 620-640 donors, DQA1 in about 500, DPA1 in approximately 610, and DPB1 in roughly 450. In addition to the first cohort of several hundred subjects, a separate validation cohort of approximately 110 different subjects was used. Four to six DR-DQ haplotypes were handled as single units for association and clustering, since linkage in the cohort was strong. HLA typing covered class I and class II loci at four-digit resolution. Every discovery cohort repertoire had been produced on one sequencing platform. An early release that covered about 600 HLA-typed donors contained approximately 300 gigabases of sequencing data and roughly 84 million unique TCR sequences. High-throughput TCR immunosequencing, statistical association of individual TCRs with disease status, and machine learning were combined to predict cytomegalovirus infection status. The T cell repertoires of 700 or so subjects were profiled by immunosequencing and related to cytomegalovirus serostatus. Donor age, sex, ethnicity and CMV serostatus were compiled alongside the repertoire data. The genetic ancestry cluster associated with self-reported Caucasian donors included about 84% of the roughly 360 genotyped donors. Among 300 to 500 genotyped donors of the cohort, an average of approximately 240,000 unique TCR beta nucleotide sequences was sequenced per donor, of which about 19% were non-productive.

The CDR3 holds 15 amino acids from the cysteine to the phenylalanine. The DNA shown is the 45-base CDR3, in frame from base 1. Sequences PRHDT (CDR1) and FYEKMQ (CDR2) are obtained from the germline V gene (reference sequence). Beyond this particular receptor, the publication reports: Because HLA typing was unavailable for some donors at each locus, only the typed subset was used in association tests. Linkage disequilibrium might explain the correlated functional status among segregating V segments, but an unknown experimental factor could not be excluded. In a later analysis, HLA-associated TCR beta chains showed more clonal expansion and lower generation probabilities than non-associated chains that were equally common. CMV serostatus was the only immune exposure information available for the cohort. A later analysis found that most CMV-associated TCR beta chains appeared HLA-restricted, with HLA associations seemingly driven largely by CMV exposure. The study gave a list of about 160 TCR beta chains associated with cytomegalovirus. Because the 87-base-pair reads could not distinguish some IMGT-functional V segments, including TRBV6-2 and TRBV6-3, those segments were excluded. Strong co-occurrence of HLA alleles, especially DR and DQ, made assigning TCR associations to individual alleles difficult. Because counts were too low, some 16 rarely observed V segments, including chromosome 9 orphons, were excluded from the earlier analysis of a few hundred of the donors. In a later genetic analysis, fewer N-insertions in productive TCRs were reported among donors in an Asian-associated ancestry cluster than the 666-donor mean. A later genetic analysis associated a missense DCLRE1C variant with V-gene and J-gene trimming of TCR beta chains, and an independent cohort replicated the association. Three of the identified cytomegalovirus-associated TCR beta chains were confirmed in vitro to be specific for cytomegalovirus antigens. According to a later analysis, TCR association rates differed among HLA loci, with DRB1 alleles showing the most associated TCRs and HLA-C alleles showing the fewest. A group of highly shared sequence variants was considered likely to be a technical artifact of the sequencing pipeline. Broadly in line with IMGT annotations, most TCR beta V segments showed up in productive rearrangements about 87% or about 30% of the time in an earlier analysis of around 550 of the donors. Only TCR beta chains were sequenced in this cohort, and the absence of alpha or paired-chain data limited detectable features. The classifier was reported to diagnose cytomegalovirus status with high specificity and sensitivity in both the original and validation cohorts. According to a later analysis, parvovirus B19, influenza, CMV and Epstein-Barr virus appeared linked to several top co-occurrence clusters. A further reported finding was that TCR beta sequences accurately predicted the HLA-A and HLA-B alleles for most subjects in the first cohort. Roughly uniform sequencing depth across donors was assumed in presence/absence analyses, although this assumption may not hold. According to the authors, the approach could potentially be generalized to other disease states and immunological phenotypes. Specific HLA alleles were associated with 18,000 or so TCR beta sequences at a false discovery rate of 0.05 in a later analysis. Most TCR sequences were seen in very few donors, while some public TCRs were found in many individuals.

The protocol used for the library was the immunoSEQ multiplex PCR assay. For the multiplex PCR, a mixture combining 60 forward primers for TCR Vbeta segments and 13 reverse primers for TCR Jbeta segments was used. Amplification of the CDR3 region of rearranged TCR beta genes was performed with a multiplex PCR assay on genomic DNA. The amplified TCR beta libraries were sequenced on the Illumina HiSeq System as 87-base-pair reads. From the authors' description of their analysis: Across the 500 to 750 repertoires, a later analysis counted tens of millions of unique TCR beta chains, around 11 million of which were shared by at least two donors. A nearest-neighbor algorithm error-corrected the raw reads and collapsed the reads into unique sequences, merging closely related sequences to remove PCR and sequencing errors. Alignment of CDR3 sequences to IMGT reference sequences was used to assign V, D and J gene segments. For a sequence to be retained, a match of at least six nucleotides was required to both a V gene segment and a J gene segment. Rearrangements were classified as productive when the CDR3 lacked stop codons and remained in frame with V and J, and all other rearrangements were classified as non-productive. CDR3 was defined according to IMGT convention as the region running from the second conserved V-encoded cysteine to the conserved J-encoded phenylalanine. In an earlier analysis of roughly 580 of the donors, sequences lacking an unambiguous match to a single V gene segment were excluded. An earlier analysis of almost 600 of the donors classified V segments as functional when productive rearrangements were above 56.7% and as segregating when the standard deviation between donors was above 5%. A statistical classification framework was built to diagnose cytomegalovirus status from the catalog of TCR beta chain sequences. In a later analysis, V and J genes were assigned by comparing TCR nucleotide sequences against IMGT/GENE-DB human TR gene sequences. Using the TCRdist pipeline, a later analysis assigned CDR3 sequences along with most-parsimonious VDJ recombination scenarios. In a later analysis, each TCR beta chain was defined by its CDR3 amino acid sequence together with its V-gene family, and reads lacking a unique V-gene family were excluded. A later analysis removed 592 highly shared, low-generation-probability nucleotide sequences to deal with suspected cross-contamination and a sequencing artifact. In a later analysis, a clonal expansion index for each public chain was calculated from normalized within-repertoire ranks of inferred template counts. In a later analysis, generation probabilities were computed using a VDJ recombination model fitted to out-of-frame rearrangements, and the results were checked against IGoR. In a later analysis, hypergeometric tests were used to score TCR-TCR, TCR-HLA and TCR-CMV co-occurrence, with a repertoire-size bias correction applied to TCR pairs. To estimate false discovery rates, a later analysis permuted the HLA or CMV assignments 20 times. In a later analysis, co-occurring TCRs were grouped using DBSCAN, and TCRdist sequence similarity was added for clustering within HLA-allele-positive subsets. For co-occurrence clustering, repertoires with fewer than 30,000 or more than 120,000 public chains were excluded, along with several repertoires with anomalous nucleotide sharing. The table comes from immuneACCESS by way of TCRdb, which keeps in-frame sequences with V and J called. Part of the clones is missing from these tables; in studies checked, under half for an unresolved V gene and the rest for unknown reasons. Clonal size and the V and J genes are those of that table, whereas D and trimming came from the DNA. This sample is represented by fewer than 200,000 clones; roughly 80% of them were singletons. About 1.5% of the sample is held by the ten biggest clonotypes.

Turning to this clone: The antigen it binds to is not known. One base away there is no much larger clone; base qualities are not given.

The cohort consisted of more than 650 healthy bone marrow donors. At the time of sampling, every cohort member was nominally healthy, though immune exposures that went unrecorded were likely present. The donor tested CMV seronegative and was one of the 352 seronegative cohort members. Every donor gave a peripheral blood sample, and the peripheral blood mononuclear cells from that sample were used for TCR beta sequencing. Genomic DNA was extracted from the blood cell samples with the Qiagen DNeasy Blood Extraction Kit. This TCR was recovered from a woman aged 18-29 years in good health and CMV-seronegative. Sequences were obtained from PBMCs. Here the chain combines TRBV13 and TRBJ2-5, with TRBD2 as a weak D call on 6 bases. The J call is uncertain, as TRBJ2-7 better fits the DNA end. The CDR3 loop reads CASSSPGRLSYEQYF. At the DNA level, the sequence is TGTGCCAGCAGCTCCCCGGGGAGGTTATCCTACGAGCAGTACTTC.